Listed below are T cell receptor beta chains from one sample, sequenced in a study of cytomegalovirus exposure and HLA in healthy donors. TCRdb keeps only in-frame clones here, not all; method: immunoSEQ multiplex PCR. This sample has fewer than 110,000 clones, with around 80% found just once. Sequences were obtained from PBMCs. Receptors were obtained from a woman younger than 35 in good health and CMV-seropositive. CDR3s include the opening cysteine and the closing phenylalanine or tryptophan. A D gene is named only where the DNA matches it firmly. The size entry is marked missing in some rows and otherwise reads once, few, many or a size class.

J gene: TRBJ1-3; V gene: TRBV7-9; CDR3 length: 15; clone size: few; D gene: .; CDR3 protein: CASSSKGDAWGTIYF; CDR3 DNA: TGTGCCAGCAGCTCAAAGGGGGACGCGTGGGGCACCATATATTTT
J gene: TRBJ2-1; V gene: TRBV5-6; CDR3 length: 15; clone size: .; D gene: .; CDR3 protein: CASSFDSATYNEQFF; CDR3 DNA: TGTGCCAGCAGCTTCGACAGTGCAACCTACAATGAGCAGTTCTTC
J gene: TRBJ2-5; V gene: TRBV5-6; CDR3 length: 15; clone size: .; D gene: .; CDR3 protein: CASSLRGGIRETQYF; CDR3 DNA: TGTGCCAGCAGCTTGAGGGGGGGAATCCGAGAGACCCAGTACTTC
J gene: TRBJ2-1; V gene: TRBV7-2; CDR3 length: 14; clone size: .; D gene: .; CDR3 protein: CASSLLGSYNEQFF; CDR3 DNA: TGTGCCAGCAGCTTACTGGGGAGCTACAATGAGCAGTTCTTC
J gene: TRBJ1-2; V gene: TRBV20-1; CDR3 length: 10; clone size: .; D gene: TRBD1; CDR3 protein: CRPRGQSYTF; CDR3 DNA: TGCAGGCCCAGGGGACAGAGCTACACCTTC
J gene: TRBJ1-6; V gene: TRBV2; CDR3 length: 15; clone size: .; D gene: TRBD1; CDR3 protein: CASSEEDRGRSPLHF; CDR3 DNA: TGTGCCAGCAGTGAAGAAGACAGGGGCCGTTCACCCCTCCACTTT
J gene: TRBJ1-1; V gene: TRBV5-1; CDR3 length: 15; clone size: .; D gene: .; CDR3 protein: CASSSSSGARTEAFF; CDR3 DNA: TGCGCCAGCAGCTCCTCTTCAGGGGCGCGTACTGAAGCTTTCTTT
J gene: TRBJ1-1; V gene: TRBV9; CDR3 length: 14; clone size: .; D gene: TRBD1; CDR3 protein: CASSPQGQGGEAFF; CDR3 DNA: TGTGCCAGCAGCCCCCAGGGACAGGGAGGTGAAGCTTTCTTT
J gene: TRBJ2-1; V gene: TRBV5-5; CDR3 length: 15; clone size: .; D gene: .; CDR3 protein: CASSLGPGSHNEQFF; CDR3 DNA: TGTGCCAGCAGCTTGGGGCCCGGGAGCCACAATGAGCAGTTCTTC
J gene: TRBJ1-2; V gene: TRBV5-1; CDR3 length: 14; clone size: .; D gene: .; CDR3 protein: CASSLDGENYGYTF; CDR3 DNA: TGCGCCAGCAGCTTGGACGGGGAGAACTATGGCTACACCTTC
J gene: TRBJ2-7; V gene: TRBV5-8; CDR3 length: 14; clone size: .; D gene: TRBD1; CDR3 protein: CASSQDRVSYEQYF; CDR3 DNA: TGTGCCAGCAGCCAGGACAGGGTCTCCTACGAGCAGTACTTC
J gene: TRBJ2-7; V gene: TRBV7-9; CDR3 length: 14; clone size: .; D gene: TRBD1; CDR3 protein: CASSLDRGLWEQYF; CDR3 DNA: TGTGCCAGCAGCCTGGACAGGGGACTATGGGAGCAGTACTTC
J gene: TRBJ1-1; V gene: TRBV5-4; CDR3 length: 16; clone size: .; D gene: TRBD1; CDR3 protein: CASSDRDRGRFREAFF; CDR3 DNA: TGTGCCAGCAGCGACCGGGACAGGGGGCGATTTCGAGAGGCTTTCTTT
J gene: TRBJ2-7; V gene: TRBV4-1; CDR3 length: 13; clone size: .; D gene: .; CDR3 protein: CDSLGAHSYEQYF; CDR3 DNA: TGTGACTCCCTAGGGGCCCACTCCTACGAGCAGTACTTC
J gene: TRBJ2-5; V gene: TRBV6-6; CDR3 length: 16; clone size: .; D gene: TRBD2; CDR3 protein: CASSFVREGRGETQYF; CDR3 DNA: TGTGCCAGCAGTTTCGTACGGGAGGGCCGGGGAGAGACCCAGTACTTC
J gene: TRBJ1-5; V gene: TRBV15; CDR3 length: 13; clone size: few; D gene: .; CDR3 protein: CATSRGNHQPQHF; CDR3 DNA: TGTGCCACCAGCAGAGGTAATCATCAGCCCCAGCATTTT
J gene: TRBJ1-2; V gene: TRBV7-2; CDR3 length: 14; clone size: once; D gene: .; CDR3 protein: CASSLSPPTFGYTF; CDR3 DNA: TGTGCCAGCAGCTTATCCCCTCCGACATTTGGCTACACCTTC
J gene: TRBJ1-1; V gene: TRBV11-2; CDR3 length: 14; clone size: .; D gene: TRBD1; CDR3 protein: CASSFGTENTEAFF; CDR3 DNA: TGTGCCAGCAGCTTCGGGACAGAAAACACTGAAGCTTTCTTT
J gene: TRBJ2-5; V gene: TRBV10-1; CDR3 length: 14; clone size: .; D gene: .; CDR3 protein: CASSEEGGTATQYF; CDR3 DNA: TGCGCCAGCAGTGAGGAGGGGGGGACGGCGACCCAGTACTTC
J gene: TRBJ2-3; V gene: TRBV10-3; CDR3 length: 18; clone size: .; D gene: .; CDR3 protein: CAISESVQNGGSTDTQYF; CDR3 DNA: TGTGCCATCAGTGAGTCGGTCCAAAACGGCGGGAGCACAGATACGCAGTATTTT
J gene: TRBJ1-1; V gene: TRBV6-1; CDR3 length: 13; clone size: .; D gene: .; CDR3 protein: CASSETGNTEAFF; CDR3 DNA: TGTGCCAGCAGTGAGACGGGGAACACTGAAGCTTTCTTT
J gene: TRBJ2-5; V gene: TRBV2; CDR3 length: 17; clone size: .; D gene: TRBD2; CDR3 protein: CASSDTVLAGGPETQYF; CDR3 DNA: TGTGCCAGCAGTGATACAGTCCTAGCGGGAGGGCCAGAGACCCAGTACTTC
J gene: TRBJ2-5; V gene: TRBV7-2; CDR3 length: 12; clone size: .; D gene: .; CDR3 protein: CASSLRRETQYF; CDR3 DNA: TGTGCCAGCAGCTTGAGGCGGGAGACCCAGTACTTC
J gene: TRBJ2-5; V gene: TRBV6-5; CDR3 length: 11; clone size: .; D gene: .; CDR3 protein: CASSSRETQYF; CDR3 DNA: TGTGCCAGCAGTTCTAGAGAGACCCAGTACTTC
J gene: TRBJ2-3; V gene: TRBV28; CDR3 length: 16; clone size: .; D gene: TRBD1; CDR3 protein: CASSLWTGGGGDTQYF; CDR3 DNA: TGTGCCAGCAGTTTATGGACAGGGGGTGGGGGGGATACGCAGTATTTT
J gene: TRBJ1-1; V gene: TRBV7-9; CDR3 length: 16; clone size: .; D gene: .; CDR3 protein: CASSSTTVGRSTEAFF; CDR3 DNA: TGTGCCAGCAGCTCCACAACCGTCGGGAGGAGCACTGAAGCTTTCTTT
J gene: TRBJ2-5; V gene: TRBV7-9; CDR3 length: 18; clone size: .; D gene: TRBD2; CDR3 protein: CASSSTTGTRGAQETQYF; CDR3 DNA: TGTGCCAGCAGCTCGACGACGGGCACGCGGGGGGCACAAGAGACCCAGTACTTC
J gene: TRBJ1-1; V gene: TRBV5-1; CDR3 length: 17; clone size: .; D gene: TRBD1; CDR3 protein: CASSPVGQGMLDTEAFF; CDR3 DNA: TGCGCCAGCAGCCCTGTGGGACAGGGAATGTTGGACACTGAAGCTTTCTTT
J gene: TRBJ2-7; V gene: TRBV29-1; CDR3 length: 12; clone size: .; D gene: TRBD1; CDR3 protein: CSVATGGDEQYF; CDR3 DNA: TGCAGCGTCGCGACAGGGGGGGACGAGCAGTACTTC
J gene: TRBJ2-4; V gene: TRBV6-1; CDR3 length: 15; clone size: .; D gene: TRBD1; CDR3 protein: CASNSVTGGLNIQYF; CDR3 DNA: TGTGCCAGCAACTCCGTGACAGGGGGTTTAAACATTCAGTACTTC
J gene: TRBJ1-2; V gene: TRBV4-1; CDR3 length: 16; clone size: .; D gene: .; CDR3 protein: CASSQARVGRVYGYTF; CDR3 DNA: TGCGCCAGCAGCCAAGCAAGGGTCGGCAGGGTGTATGGCTACACCTTC
J gene: TRBJ2-3; V gene: TRBV5-1; CDR3 length: 14; clone size: .; D gene: TRBD2; CDR3 protein: CASSQAGVTDTQYF; CDR3 DNA: TGCGCCAGCAGCCAAGCGGGAGTGACAGATACGCAGTATTTT
J gene: TRBJ2-3; V gene: TRBV27; CDR3 length: 14; clone size: .; D gene: .; CDR3 protein: CASSLSSSTDTQYF; CDR3 DNA: TGTGCCAGCAGTTTATCTTCTAGCACAGATACGCAGTATTTT
J gene: TRBJ2-5; V gene: TRBV6-5; CDR3 length: 13; clone size: few; D gene: .; CDR3 protein: CASSFQFGETQYF; CDR3 DNA: TGTGCCAGCAGTTTTCAATTCGGGGAGACCCAGTACTTC
J gene: TRBJ2-7; V gene: TRBV18; CDR3 length: 16; clone size: .; D gene: TRBD1; CDR3 protein: CASSPDYAGTGGEQYF; CDR3 DNA: TGTGCCAGCTCACCAGATTACGCGGGCACAGGGGGCGAGCAGTACTTC
J gene: TRBJ1-1; V gene: TRBV19; CDR3 length: 13; clone size: once; D gene: .; CDR3 protein: CATYGVTGTEAFF; CDR3 DNA: TGTGCCACCTACGGGGTCACCGGCACTGAAGCTTTCTTT
J gene: TRBJ1-2; V gene: TRBV10-1; CDR3 length: 16; clone size: once; D gene: TRBD1; CDR3 protein: CASSKGTGNFPYGYTF; CDR3 DNA: TGCGCCAGCAGCAAGGGGACAGGGAACTTTCCTTATGGCTACACCTTC
J gene: TRBJ2-7; V gene: TRBV30; CDR3 length: 14; clone size: .; D gene: .; CDR3 protein: CAWEGRDSGYEQYF; CDR3 DNA: TGTGCCTGGGAAGGACGGGACTCGGGCTACGAGCAGTACTTC
J gene: TRBJ2-1; V gene: TRBV7-9; CDR3 length: 14; clone size: .; D gene: .; CDR3 protein: CASSLTGVRNEQFF; CDR3 DNA: TGTGCCAGCAGCTTAACGGGAGTTCGCAATGAGCAGTTCTTC
J gene: TRBJ1-5; V gene: TRBV19; CDR3 length: 14; clone size: once; D gene: .; CDR3 protein: CASSIRDTNQPQHF; CDR3 DNA: TGTGCCAGTAGTATCCGGGACACCAATCAGCCCCAGCATTTT
J gene: TRBJ2-7; V gene: TRBV12-5; CDR3 length: 17; clone size: few; D gene: TRBD1; CDR3 protein: CASGLENRDRGFYEQYF; CDR3 DNA: TGTGCTAGTGGTTTGGAAAATCGGGACAGGGGCTTTTACGAGCAGTACTTC
J gene: TRBJ1-5; V gene: TRBV15; CDR3 length: 18; clone size: .; D gene: TRBD1; CDR3 protein: CATSRDHWTGVGNQPQHF; CDR3 DNA: TGTGCCACCAGCAGAGATCATTGGACAGGGGTGGGCAATCAGCCCCAGCATTTT
J gene: TRBJ1-5; V gene: TRBV27; CDR3 length: 14; clone size: .; D gene: .; CDR3 protein: CASSFGGEYQPQHF; CDR3 DNA: TGTGCCAGCAGTTTCGGGGGGGAGTATCAGCCCCAGCATTTT
J gene: TRBJ1-6; V gene: TRBV6-6; CDR3 length: 13; clone size: .; D gene: TRBD1; CDR3 protein: CASKTGSNSPLHF; CDR3 DNA: TGTGCCAGCAAGACAGGGTCAAATTCACCCCTCCACTTT
J gene: TRBJ2-1; V gene: TRBV5-1; CDR3 length: 17; clone size: .; D gene: TRBD2; CDR3 protein: CASSSGLAGATFTEQFF; CDR3 DNA: TGCGCCAGCAGCTCGGGACTAGCGGGGGCCACCTTCACGGAGCAGTTCTTC
J gene: TRBJ2-5; V gene: TRBV5-4; CDR3 length: 17; clone size: .; D gene: TRBD2; CDR3 protein: CASSLAVREGGGETQYF; CDR3 DNA: TGTGCCAGCAGCTTGGCGGTGCGGGAGGGGGGCGGAGAGACCCAGTACTTC
J gene: TRBJ2-1; V gene: TRBV19; CDR3 length: 17; clone size: .; D gene: TRBD2; CDR3 protein: CASSIDRGGRASNEQFF; CDR3 DNA: TGTGCCAGTAGTATAGATCGAGGCGGGAGGGCCTCTAATGAGCAGTTCTTC
J gene: TRBJ1-1; V gene: TRBV15; CDR3 length: 14; clone size: .; D gene: .; CDR3 protein: CATRPDSVLTEAFF; CDR3 DNA: TGTGCCACCAGACCCGACAGCGTTCTCACTGAAGCTTTCTTT
J gene: TRBJ1-2; V gene: TRBV28; CDR3 length: 13; clone size: .; D gene: .; CDR3 protein: CASCSRLVYGYTF; CDR3 DNA: TGTGCCAGCTGTTCCAGACTCGTTTATGGCTACACCTTC
J gene: TRBJ2-7; V gene: TRBV6-5; CDR3 length: 13; clone size: .; D gene: .; CDR3 protein: CASSATRVYEQYF; CDR3 DNA: TGTGCCAGCAGTGCTACCAGGGTCTACGAGCAGTACTTC